This TCR beta chain appears in the sequencing data of a study of blood T cells in healthy people across ages (dated by TCRdb to between 2015 and 2016). Concerning the study at large: In model experiments, roughly one uniquely barcoded TCR beta cDNA molecule per two T cells was captured by template switching. Four age groups were formed from the donors: young (average about 15 years), middle-aged (less than 40), aged (62) and long-lived (more than 75). Using the same blood draw, the study looked at two additional independent replicas of 1 million unique cDNA reads for two donors, one aged 18 to 29 and the other aged 80 or older. The study measured age-related changes in TCR beta repertoire diversity using deep sequencing normalized with unique cDNA molecular identifiers. To avoid experimental bias, donors of different ages were distributed randomly across sequencing lanes.

The germline V gene (reference sequence) yields SEHNR for CDR1 and FQNEAQ for CDR2. Counted from cysteine to phenylalanine, this CDR3 has 13 amino acids. The only DNA kept is the CDR3, 39 bases in frame from the first base. V is pruned by 7 bases and J by 7 bases, leaving 10 bases of the junction without a gene match. The 39 donors, aged about 6 to 95 years, were systemically healthy Caucasian individuals from Russia. Around 10 milliliters of peripheral blood were drawn from each donor into EDTA-treated Vacutainer tubes. Ficoll-Paque density-gradient centrifugation was used to isolate PBMCs, with at least 6.5 million obtained per sample. Total RNA was extracted from PBMCs with Trizol reagent, with at least 5 micrograms obtained per sample. Naive CD45RAhigh/CD27high T cell percentages were measured by flow cytometry on a PBMC aliquot from every donor. Overall results and qualifications from the work: As age increased, observed TCR beta diversity per million T cells dropped in a roughly linear way, and a significant reduction was already evident by age roughly 40. Bulk unsorted PBMC profiling prevented conclusive comparison of naive and antigen-experienced compartments. Estimates of total diversity based on one million sequenced T cells were regarded as lower bounds and as underestimates. The CMV infection status of donors was not known, potentially confounding age-related changes in expanded clonotypes. There was a strong correlation between observed TCR beta diversity and the percentage of naive T cells measured by flow cytometry. Compared with the aged group, the long-lived group had more naive CD4+ T cells, fewer expanded clones and increased TCR diversity, suggesting age selection.

The library was made by 5' RACE. The instrument was an Illumina HiSeq 2500. A second about 7 to 11 cycle PCR used a sample-barcoded 5' primer and a J-beta primer mix. Each TCR beta cDNA molecule received a unique molecular identifier from a template-switch 5' adaptor carrying 12 random nucleotides. At least 3 million CDR3-containing paired-end reads were obtained from each sample. First-strand cDNA was synthesized from all RNA with the Mint cDNA synthesis kit, primed by a TRBC-specific oligonucleotide. Following uracil-DNA glycosylase treatment, all cDNA underwent a first 18-cycle PCR with the universal primers M1SS and BC2_uni_R. On the authors' methods: For normalization, 1 million high-quality reads, each with a distinct molecular identifier, were randomly selected from each sample. Instead of being binned into consensus sequences, reads that shared molecular identifiers were thrown out. MiTCR, run with a Q25 quality threshold and the strictest error-elimination algorithm, handled CDR3 identification, clonotype clustering and error correction. A nonparametric unseen species model using Euler transformation provided a lower-bound estimate of total TCR beta diversity. The public reads were reanalyzed by TCRdb: fastp trimming at Q25, MiXCR alignment, in-frame beta chains only. When rows share a CDR3 protein, they turn into one entry using the most common DNA and genes. The V and J calls and clone size are TCRdb's, not the authors'. Here the sample has roughly 1,800,000 distinct CDR3 sequences; roughly 52% occur a single time. The ten top clones hold more than 2% of the sample.

Comment on this clonotype: Its antigen is still unknown. A read error may explain this, as a much larger clone is one base away.

The chain is encoded by TRBV7-9 joined to TRBJ2-7; TRBD2 aligns with 7 central bases. The sequence derives from a woman aged 40 to 50 in good health. The sequenced sample consisted of blood. CDR3 protein: CASTRTSRDEQYF. The nucleotide sequence is given as TGTGCCAGCACCCGGACTAGTAGAGATGAGCAGTACTTC.